This TCR beta chain originates from a study of early T cells in non-severe SARS-CoV-2 infection. Each CDR3 protein gets one entry after TCRdb re-called the 5' RACE reads with MiXCR. Among approximately 44,000 distinct CDR3 sequences listed, about 12% were seen once. Germline V gene sequence: CDR1 MNHNY, CDR2 SVGAGI (reference sequence). This CDR3 contains 14 residues. Germline trimming cut 2 bases from V and 4 bases from J; bases unmatched to any gene: 2. The V gene is TRBV6-6, the J gene TRBJ2-3; the match to TRBD2 covers 8 bases. This clonotype was obtained from an adult who was a healthcare worker with PCR-confirmed SARS-CoV-2 infection or an uninfected control (not recorded which). Sequencing was carried out using whole blood. CDR3 bases: TGTGCCAGCAGTTACACAGCGGGGGCAGATACGCAGTATTTT. This translates into CASSYTAGADTQYF.